This T cell receptor beta chain was captured by sequencing in a study of Ad26.COV2.S vaccination and SARS-CoV-2 variants. The data were produced by immunoSEQ multiplex PCR, yet TCRdb's version contains in-frame clones alone and is incomplete. This table has about 500,000 clones, 80% to 90% appearing once. V lost 6 bases, J lost 0 bases, and 9 bases lay in between. Germline CDR1 and CDR2: LNHDA and SQIVND (reference sequence). This CDR3 contains 15 residues. Treatment here: around 19 received Ad26.COV2.S at low or high dose, single or two shots; roughly 5 received placebo; per-sample allocation not given. The samples were gathered on day 63 after the first injection of vaccine or placebo.

The chain recombines TRBV19 with TRBJ2-6; a weak D match, TRBD1 (5 bases). The origin of this receptor is a person between 18 and 65 years old who received the Ad26.COV2.S COVID-19 vaccine or a placebo. The material was peripheral blood, obtained in a trial of Ad26.COV2.S vaccine versus placebo. Written as DNA, the CDR3 is TGTGCCAGTAGGAAGACAGACTCTGGGGCCAACGTCCTGACTTTC. Translation gives CASRKTDSGANVLTF.